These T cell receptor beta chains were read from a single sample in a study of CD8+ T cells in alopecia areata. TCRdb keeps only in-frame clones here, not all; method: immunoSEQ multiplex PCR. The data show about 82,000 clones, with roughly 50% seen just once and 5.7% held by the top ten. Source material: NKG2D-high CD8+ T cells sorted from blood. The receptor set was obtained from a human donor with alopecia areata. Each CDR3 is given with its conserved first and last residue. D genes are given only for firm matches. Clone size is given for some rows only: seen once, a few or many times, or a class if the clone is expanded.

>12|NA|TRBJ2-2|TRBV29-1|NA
CSVAGTAGELFF
TGCAGCGTTGCAGGGACGGCCGGGGAGCTGTTTTTT
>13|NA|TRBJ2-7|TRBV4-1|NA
CASSQAVAYEQYF
TGCGCCAGCAGCCAAGCAGTAGCCTACGAGCAGTACTTC
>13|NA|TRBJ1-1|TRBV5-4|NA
CASSLAPQGRAFF
TGTGCCAGCAGCTTGGCCCCGCAGGGACGGGCTTTCTTT
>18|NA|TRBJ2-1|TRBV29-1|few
CSASGPRDTISSYNEQFF
TGCAGCGCCTCGGGGCCGAGGGACACAATCAGCTCCTACAATGAGCAGTTCTTC
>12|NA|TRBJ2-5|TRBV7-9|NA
CASSFYRETQYF
TGTGCCAGCAGCTTCTATAGAGAGACCCAGTACTTC
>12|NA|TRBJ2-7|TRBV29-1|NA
CSVPQLPGEQYF
TGCAGCGTTCCCCAACTCCCGGGGGAGCAGTACTTC
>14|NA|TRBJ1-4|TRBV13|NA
CASSSGVSGEKLFF
TGTGCCAGCAGCTCCGGGGTGTCGGGTGAAAAACTGTTTTTT
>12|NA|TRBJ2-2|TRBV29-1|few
CSVKLTAGELFF
TGCAGCGTTAAGCTAACCGCCGGGGAGCTGTTTTTT
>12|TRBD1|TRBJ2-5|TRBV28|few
CASTYRGETQYF
TGTGCCAGCACTTACAGGGGAGAGACCCAGTACTTC
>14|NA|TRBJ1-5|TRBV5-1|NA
CASSDGGDGEPQHF
TGCGCCAGCAGCGACGGAGGTGATGGGGAGCCCCAGCATTTT
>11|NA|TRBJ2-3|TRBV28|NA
CASSSVSGVDF
TGTGCCAGCAGTTCGGTGTCAGGGGTCGATTTT
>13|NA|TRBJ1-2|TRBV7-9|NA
CASSLPQGDGYTF
TGTGCCAGCAGCTTACCACAGGGCGATGGCTACACCTTC
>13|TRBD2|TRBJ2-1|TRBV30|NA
CAWGGLANNEQFF
TGTGCCTGGGGGGGACTAGCTAACAATGAGCAGTTCTTC
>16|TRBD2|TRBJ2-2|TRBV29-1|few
CSVEYTSGGPNGELFF
TGCAGCGTTGAGTATACTAGCGGGGGGCCGAACGGGGAGCTGTTTTTT
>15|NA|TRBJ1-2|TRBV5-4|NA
CASRSRGSPNYGYTF
TGTGCCAGCAGATCGCGGGGATCTCCTAACTATGGCTACACCTTC
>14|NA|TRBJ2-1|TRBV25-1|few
CASSVGGQWNEQFF
TGTGCCAGCAGTGTGGGGGGCCAGTGGAATGAGCAGTTCTTC
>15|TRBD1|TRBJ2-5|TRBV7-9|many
CASSTRDRAWETQYF
TGTGCCAGCAGCACCCGGGACAGGGCTTGGGAGACCCAGTACTTC
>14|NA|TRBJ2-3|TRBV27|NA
CASAMAGFTDTQYF
TGTGCCAGCGCCATGGCCGGGTTCACAGATACGCAGTATTTT
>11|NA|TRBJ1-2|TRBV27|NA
CASRGLYGYTF
TGTGCCAGCAGGGGCCTTTATGGCTACACCTTC
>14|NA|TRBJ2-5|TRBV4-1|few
CASSQRGAYETQYF
TGCGCCAGCAGCCAAAGGGGGGCCTATGAGACCCAGTACTTC
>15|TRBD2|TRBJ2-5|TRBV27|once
CASSSERDSLETQYF
TGTGCCAGCAGTTCTGAGCGGGATAGTTTGGAGACCCAGTACTTC
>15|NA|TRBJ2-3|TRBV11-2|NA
CASSLIQEESDTQYF
TGTGCCAGCAGCTTAATTCAAGAGGAATCAGATACGCAGTATTTT
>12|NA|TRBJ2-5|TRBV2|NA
CASEVSLETQYF
TGTGCCAGCGAGGTCTCTCTAGAGACCCAGTACTTC
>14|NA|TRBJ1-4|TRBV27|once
CASSPGTADEKLFF
TGTGCCAGCAGTCCCGGGACGGCGGATGAAAAACTGTTTTTT
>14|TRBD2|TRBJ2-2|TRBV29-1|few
CSAIAGGLAGELFF
TGCAGCGCCATAGCGGGAGGTCTCGCCGGGGAGCTGTTTTTT
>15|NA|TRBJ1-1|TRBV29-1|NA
CSVLGYGGRNTEAFF
TGCAGCGTCCTAGGGTACGGGGGTCGTAACACTGAAGCTTTCTTT